These 31 T cell receptor beta chains were all obtained from the same sample, sequenced in a study of neoadjuvant anti-PD-1 for oral cavity cancer. Time point indicated: after neoadjuvant nivolumab, at surgical resection. Method: immunoSEQ multiplex PCR; TCRdb's copy keeps in-frame clones and lacks some. The sample lists around 14,000 clones, around 66% occurring once. This material consisted of PBMCs, taken after nivolumab (anti-PD-1) treatment. Receptor source: a person aged 35-79 years with oral cavity squamous cell carcinoma.

The V gene is TRBV6-6, the J gene TRBJ2-5; tentative D call: TRBD1 (6 bases). CDR1 MNHNY and CDR2 SVGAGI come from the germline V gene (reference sequence). Trimming shortened V by 5 bases and J by 1 base, and 14 bases separated the two germline ends. The CDR3 is made up of 15 amino acids. The CDR3 region has the DNA TGTGCCAGCAGTATCTTTACAGGGAGCCAAGAGACCCAGTACTTC. Translation: CASSIFTGSQETQYF.

A few counts support this clone. The chain combines TRBV5-1 with TRBJ2-7; tentatively, D is TRBD1 or TRBD2 (6 bases each). This CDR3 has 15 amino acids. Germline V gene sequence: CDR1 SGHRS, CDR2 YFSETQ. Deletions cut 3 bases from V and 1 base from J, with 14 bases between. The CDR3 bases are TGCGCCAGCAGCTCGGCGGGACAACCATCCTACGAGCAGTACTTC. Translated, it gives CASSSAGQPSYEQYF. Full variable domain (rest looked up from reference TRBV5-1 and TRBJ2-7): KAGVTQTPRYLIKTRGQQVTLSCSPISGHRSVSWYQQTPGQGLQFLFEYFSETQRNKGNFPGRFSGRQFSNSRSEMNVSTLELGDSALYLCASSSAGQPSYEQYFGPGTRLTVT.

The chain combines TRBV19 with TRBJ2-3, with 9 bases that match TRBD2. The CDR3 runs to 16 residues. V lost 0 bases to trimming and J lost 6 bases; unmatched junction nucleotides: 7. Germline CDR1 reads LNHDA; CDR2 reads SQIVND (reference sequence). The CDR3, as DNA: TGTGCCAGTAGTATAGAGGGCGGGAGGGAGTCGGATACGCAGTATTTT. Translated: CASSIEGGRESDTQYF.

The chain joins TRBV7-9 to TRBJ1-2, with a possible D match to TRBD1 (6 bases). Trimming shortened V by 4 bases and J by 6 bases, and 15 bases separated the two germline ends. There are 14 residues in the CDR3. Germline CDR1 reads SEHNR; CDR2 reads FQNEAQ (reference sequence). This chain's CDR3 is CASSSWPGADGYTF. The CDR3 bases are TGTGCCAGCAGCTCCTGGCCGGGGGCAGATGGCTACACCTTC.

The CDR3 DNA sequence: TGTGCCAGCAGTCAGCAGGGGGCCGGGGGAGAAAAACTGTTTTTT. It is translated as CASSQQGAGGEKLFF. The gene calls are TRBV2 and TRBJ1-4, with 8 bases matching TRBD1. Germline assignment: CDR1 SNHLY and CDR2 FYNNEI. The CDR3 contains 15 residues. V shed 5 bases, J shed 8 bases, and the junction held 10 bases outside the gene matches.

The chain is built from TRBV6-5 and TRBJ1-2, with D maybe TRBD1 (5 bases). Germline CDR1 MNHEY, CDR2 SVGAGI. This CDR3 region has 12 residues. Trimming left V 6 bases short and J 4 bases short, with 9 bases between. The CDR3 sequence is CASSRDRYGYTF. The CDR3 DNA sequence: TGTGCCAGCAGCCGGGACCGCTATGGCTACACCTTC.

The chain is built from TRBV29-1 and TRBJ2-5; D gene unclear. V was cut by 2 bases and J by 2 bases, with 6 bases left in between. Germline values: CDR1 SQVTM, CDR2 ANQGSEA. The CDR3 is made up of 12 amino acids. CDR3 DNA: TGCAGCGTTGAAAAACAGCAAGAGACCCAGTACTTC. Translating gives CSVEKQQETQYF.

The chain's CDR3 is CASSDGGEQFF. CDR3 coding DNA: TGTGCCAGCAGTGATGGGGGGGAGCAGTTCTTC. This sequence joins TRBV2 and TRBJ2-1, with TRBD2 as a possible D gene (6 bases). Germline V gene lookup returns CDR1 SNHLY and CDR2 FYNNEI. The CDR3 loop spans 11 amino acids. Between the trimmed V and J ends, which lost 3 bases and 10 bases, there was a span of 7 bases.

J is TRBJ2-1 and V is TRBV6-5; D is unresolved. This CDR3 is built from 16 residues. Germline V lookup: CDR1 MNHEY, CDR2 SVGAGI. With 2 bases removed from V and 3 bases from J, the gap between germline ends came to 14 bases. The CDR3 protein is CASSYGRAPGYNEQFF. CDR3 sequence (DNA): TGTGCCAGCAGTTACGGTAGAGCCCCAGGCTACAATGAGCAGTTCTTC.

The rearrangement uses TRBV2 and TRBJ2-3, with D unresolved. The CDR3 sequence is 12 residues long. V shed 6 bases and J shed 6 bases, with 10 bases lying between them. Germline values: CDR1 SNHLY, CDR2 FYNNEI. The CDR3 sequence is CASRALGDTQYF. CDR3 nucleotide sequence: TGTGCCAGCAGGGCCCTAGGGGATACGCAGTATTTT.

The genes are TRBV7-9 and TRBJ2-5, with TRBD1 matching 7 bases. V shed 11 bases and J 1 base; nucleotides not matched to a gene: 4. The CDR3 length is 12 residues. Germline CDR1 reads SEHNR; CDR2 reads FQNEAQ (reference sequence). CDR3 residues: CALGQPQETQYF. CDR3 in DNA: TGTGCCTTGGGACAGCCCCAAGAGACCCAGTACTTC.

This clone has just one count. The V and J genes are TRBV14 and TRBJ1-1; no definite D call. Germline V gene data show CDR1 as SGHDN and CDR2 as FVKESK. Deletions cut 4 bases from V and 3 bases from J, with 9 bases between. This CDR3 spans 13 amino acids. The CDR3 here is CASSPRGYTEAFF. The CDR3 DNA reads as TGTGCCAGCAGCCCGCGGGGTTACACTGAAGCTTTCTTT.

A few counts support this clone. CDR3 nucleotides: TGTGCCAGCAGTCCAACCCGGGAAGCCACTTACGAGCAGTACTTC. The encoded protein is CASSPTREATYEQYF. The rearrangement links TRBV13 to TRBJ2-7; the D gene is possibly TRBD2 (5 bases). Trimming took off 6 bases at V and 4 bases at J, with 19 bases between the two ends. This CDR3 is 15 amino acids long. Germline lookup yields CDR1 PRHDT and CDR2 FYEKMQ (reference sequence).

This clone showed up just a few times. This chain connects TRBV10-1 to TRBJ2-3; D is possibly TRBD1 (6 bases). V was trimmed by 0 bases and J by 10 bases, leaving 14 bases between them. Germline V gene data show CDR1 as WNHNN and CDR2 as SYGVQD (reference sequence). The length of the CDR3 is 14 residues. The CDR3 DNA follows: TGCGCCAGCAGTGAGTCCCAGAGTCAGGGGCCGCAGTATTTT. Encoded protein: CASSESQSQGPQYF.

This rearrangement joins TRBV19 to TRBJ1-1, with D tentatively TRBD1 (5 bases). Germline V CDR1 and CDR2: LNHDA, SQIVND (reference sequence). CDR3 length: 13 amino acids. Here the CDR3 DNA reads TGTGCGAGCTCCCAGGGAATAAATAGGGGAGCTTTCTTT. This gives the protein CASSQGINRGAFF.

This chain uses TRBV5-1 with TRBJ2-7; 12 bases are a match to TRBD2. Germline trimming cut 3 bases from V and 3 bases from J; bases unmatched to any gene: 4. The CDR3 is 15 residues long. Germline V gene lookup returns CDR1 SGHRS and CDR2 YFSETQ. CDR3 loop: CASSSELAGGYEQYF. As DNA, the CDR3 is TGCGCCAGCAGCTCTGAACTAGCGGGAGGCTACGAGCAGTACTTC.

This CDR3 is CASSLSPGQPNQPQHF. The CDR3 DNA reads TGCGCCAGCAGCTTGTCGCCGGGACAACCCAATCAGCCCCAGCATTTT. The chain joins TRBV5-1 to TRBJ1-5, with D possibly TRBD1 on 6 matching bases. V lost 1 base to trimming and J lost 3 bases, with 14 bases between them. This CDR3 is built from 16 residues. Looked up from germline, CDR1 is SGHRS and CDR2 is YFSETQ.

This clone was picked up a small number of times. V and J are TRBV2 and TRBJ1-5, with TRBD1 as a possible D gene (5 bases). V lost 7 bases, J lost 6 bases, and 13 bases lay in between. In germline, CDR1 is SNHLY, CDR2 FYNNEI. This CDR3 contains 13 residues. The CDR3 region has the DNA TGTGCCAGCACCGGGACTTATGCTCAGCCCCAGCATTTT. As protein: CASTGTYAQPQHF.

The chain has TRBV4-1 and TRBJ1-1, with D perhaps TRBD1 (6 bases). The CDR3 length is 17 residues. Trimming stripped 0 bases from V and 5 bases from J, with 19 bases between. Looked up from germline, CDR1 is MGHRA and CDR2 is YSYEKL. CDR3 in amino acids: CASSQEGGTISGTEAFF. The CDR3 coding sequence is TGCGCCAGCAGCCAAGAGGGGGGGACAATAAGCGGAACTGAAGCTTTCTTT.

This chain joins TRBV5-6 and TRBJ2-4; D possibly matches TRBD1 or TRBD2 (5 bases each). CDR1 is SGHDT, CDR2 YYEEEE, per germline. Between the trimmed V and J ends, which lost 5 bases and 3 bases, there was a span of 21 bases. The CDR3 is made up of 17 amino acids. The CDR3 DNA is TGTGCCAGCAGGGACCAGGGAACGGCGAGCGGCAAAAACATTCAGTACTTC. This encodes CASRDQGTASGKNIQYF.

This clone has a handful of counts. The V and J genes are TRBV13 and TRBJ2-1, with 7 positions matching TRBD2. There are 16 residues in the CDR3. In germline, CDR1 is PRHDT, CDR2 FYEKMQ (reference sequence). The V and J ends lost 4 bases and 8 bases, in that order; junction bases with no gene match: 14. The chain's CDR3 is CASSSGVTGEGHEQFF. CDR3 in DNA: TGTGCCAGCAGCTCGGGAGTCACGGGGGAGGGTCATGAGCAGTTCTTC.

J is TRBJ2-2 and V is TRBV7-9; D may be TRBD2 (5 bases). The V end lost 5 bases, the J end lost 8 bases, and 18 bases lay between the germline ends. The length of the CDR3 is 15 residues. Germline CDR1 and CDR2: SEHNR and FQNEAQ (reference sequence). CDR3 DNA: TGTGCCAGCAGCCCGGGGTTCCCGGGTCCGGGGGAGCTGTTTTTT. It translates to CASSPGFPGPGELFF.

The chain joins TRBV10-3 to TRBJ2-5; 7 nucleotides agree with TRBD1. From germline, CDR1 is ENHRY and CDR2 SYGVKD. The junction had 8 bases not matched to a gene; V was cut back by 5 bases and J by 5 bases. CDR3 length: 14 residues. In DNA, the CDR3 is TGTGCCATCAGTCCGACAGGGTGGGAGGAGACCCAGTACTTC. Its protein product is CAISPTGWEETQYF.

This chain connects TRBV6-1 to TRBJ1-1, with 11 bases that match TRBD1. The CDR3 sequence is 17 residues long. The junction had 9 bases not matched to a gene; V was cut back by 3 bases and J by 3 bases. CDR1 is MNHNS and CDR2 is SASEGT in the germline V gene. CDR3 nucleotide sequence: TGTGCCAGCAGTGACCGGACAGGGGGCTTTTTGGACACTGAAGCTTTCTTT. This sequence encodes CASSDRTGGFLDTEAFF.

The CDR3 region is CASSDRVTYEQYF. In DNA, the CDR3 is TGTGCCAGCAGCGACAGGGTAACCTACGAGCAGTACTTC. V and J are TRBV14 and TRBJ2-7; 7 bases map to TRBD1. This CDR3 is built from 13 residues. The trim removed 5 bases at V and 2 bases at J, leaving 3 bases unmatched. Germline V CDR1 and CDR2: SGHDN, FVKESK.

The rearrangement joins TRBV18 to TRBJ1-5; D unresolved. The CDR3 totals 14 residues. Trimming took 4 bases from V and 1 from J, leaving 8 bases between them. Germline CDR1 reads KGHSH; CDR2 reads LQKENI. In DNA, the CDR3 is TGTGCCAGCTCACAGGACGTAAGCAATCAGCCCCAGCATTTT. The encoded protein is CASSQDVSNQPQHF.

In its sample, this clone was seen a few times. The chain couples TRBV2 to TRBJ2-1; 10 bases match TRBD1. The J segment lost 10 bases and the V segment lost 6 bases, leaving 9 bases of the junction unmatched. The CDR3 is made up of 14 amino acids. From germline, CDR1 is SNHLY and CDR2 FYNNEI. The chain's CDR3 is CASSQGTGDGEQFF. DNA for the CDR3: TGTGCCAGCAGCCAAGGGACAGGGGACGGAGAGCAGTTCTTC. The full variable domain, completed using reference TRBV2 and TRBJ2-1, is EPEVTQTPSHQVTQMGQEVILRCVPISNHLYFYWYRQILGQKVEFLVSFYNNEISEKSEIFDDQFSVERPDGSNFTLKIRSTKLEDSAMYFCASSQGTGDGEQFFGPGTRLTVL.

In its sample, this clone was seen a few times. This chain connects TRBV6-5 to TRBJ2-7; TRBD2 agrees at 7 bases. The CDR3 consists of 12 residues. The junction had 4 bases not matched to a gene; V was cut back by 8 bases and J by 3 bases. CDR1 and CDR2 from the germline V gene are MNHEY and SVGAGI. The chain's CDR3 is CASGRDYYEQYF. The CDR3 coding sequence is TGTGCCAGCGGGCGGGACTACTACGAGCAGTACTTC.

The chain recombines TRBV5-3 with TRBJ2-1; a possible D gene is TRBD1 (5 bases). TRBV5-3 qualifies as an ORF whose function is uncertain. CDR3 length: 17 residues. V shed 4 bases and J shed 3 bases, with 20 bases lying between them. This chain's CDR3 is CARSATWTLRIYNEQFF. In DNA, the CDR3 is TGTGCCAGAAGCGCAACCTGGACACTTCGAATCTACAATGAGCAGTTCTTC.

V is TRBV6-5 and J is TRBJ1-1; TRBD1 is a possible D gene (5 bases). Looked up from germline, CDR1 is MNHEY and CDR2 is SVGAGI. The CDR3 sequence is 14 residues long. Between the trimmed V and J ends, which lost 7 bases and 4 bases, there was a span of 16 bases. The CDR3 region is CASKTGQGGTEAFF. CDR3 DNA: TGTGCCAGCAAAACGGGGCAGGGCGGCACTGAAGCTTTCTTT.

This sequence joins TRBV16 and TRBJ2-7; D remains ambiguous. Germline V gives CDR1 KGHSY, CDR2 FQNENV. CDR3 length equals 13 residues. Deletions cut 4 bases from V and 4 bases from J, with 11 bases between. In DNA, the CDR3 is TGTGCCAGCAGCCCCCCCAGCCGTTACGAGCAGTACTTC. It codes for CASSPPSRYEQYF. Looking up the rest from reference TRBV16 and TRBJ2-7 gives the full variable domain: GEEVAQTPKHLVRGEGQKAKLYCAPIKGHSYVFWYQQVLKNEFKFLISFQNENVFDETGMPKERFSAKCLPNSPCSLEIQATKLEDSAVYFCASSPPSRYEQYFGPGTRLTVT.